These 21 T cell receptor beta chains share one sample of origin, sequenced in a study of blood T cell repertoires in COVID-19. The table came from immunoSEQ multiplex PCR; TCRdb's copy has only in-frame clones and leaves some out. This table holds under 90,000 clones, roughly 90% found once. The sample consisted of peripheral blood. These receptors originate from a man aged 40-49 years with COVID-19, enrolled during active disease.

The CDR3 coding sequence is TGTGCCTCAACCCAGGACAGCTCTGGAAACACCATATATTTT. It specifies CASTQDSSGNTIYF. This chain connects TRBV7-6 to TRBJ1-3, with D possibly being TRBD1 (6 bases). V dropped 11 bases and J dropped 0 bases, with 14 bases sitting between them. The CDR3 totals 14 residues. Germline CDR1 and CDR2: SGHVS and FNYEAQ.

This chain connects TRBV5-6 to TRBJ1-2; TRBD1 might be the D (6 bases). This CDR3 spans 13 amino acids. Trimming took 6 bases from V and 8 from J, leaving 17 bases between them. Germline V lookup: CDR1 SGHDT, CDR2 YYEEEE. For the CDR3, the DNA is TGTGCCAGCACCAGGGAACAGGGTGGCGGCTACACCTTC. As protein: CASTREQGGGYTF. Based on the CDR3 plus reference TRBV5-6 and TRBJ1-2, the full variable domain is DAGVTQSPTHLIKTRGQQVTLRCSPKSGHDTVSWYQQALGQGPQFIFQYYEEEERQRGNFPDRFSGHQFPNYSSELNVNALLLGDSALYLCASTREQGGGYTFGSGTRLTVV.

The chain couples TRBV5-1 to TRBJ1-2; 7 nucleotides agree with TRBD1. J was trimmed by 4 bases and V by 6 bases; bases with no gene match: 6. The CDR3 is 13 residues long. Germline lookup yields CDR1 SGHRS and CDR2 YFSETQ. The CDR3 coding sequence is TGCGCCAGCACCCCGGACAGGAGCTATGGCTACACCTTC. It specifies CASTPDRSYGYTF.

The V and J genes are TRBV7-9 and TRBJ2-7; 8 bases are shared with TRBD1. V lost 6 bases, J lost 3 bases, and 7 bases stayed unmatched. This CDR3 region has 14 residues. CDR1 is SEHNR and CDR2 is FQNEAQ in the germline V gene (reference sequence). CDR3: CASRPTGDVYEQYF. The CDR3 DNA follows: TGTGCCAGCAGGCCGACAGGGGACGTCTACGAGCAGTACTTC.

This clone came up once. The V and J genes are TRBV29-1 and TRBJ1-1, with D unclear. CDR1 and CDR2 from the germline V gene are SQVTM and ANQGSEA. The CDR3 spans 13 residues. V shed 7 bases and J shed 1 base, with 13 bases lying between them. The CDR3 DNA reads TGCAGCGCTTTAACCCAGGCGAACACTGAAGCTTTCTTT. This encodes CSALTQANTEAFF.

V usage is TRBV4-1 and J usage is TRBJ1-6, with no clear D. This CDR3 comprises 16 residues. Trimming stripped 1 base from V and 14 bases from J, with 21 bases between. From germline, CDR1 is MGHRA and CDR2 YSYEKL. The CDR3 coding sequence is TGCGCCAGCAGCCAAGGGGAGTCCGGGTTCGATAGGACCCTCCACTTT. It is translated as CASSQGESGFDRTLHF.

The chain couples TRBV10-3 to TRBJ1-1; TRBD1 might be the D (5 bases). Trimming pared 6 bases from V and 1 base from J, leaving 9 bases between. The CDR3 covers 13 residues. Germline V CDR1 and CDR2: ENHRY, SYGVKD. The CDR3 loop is CAIRTDTNTEAFF. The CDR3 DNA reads TGTGCCATCAGGACGGACACGAACACTGAAGCTTTCTTT.

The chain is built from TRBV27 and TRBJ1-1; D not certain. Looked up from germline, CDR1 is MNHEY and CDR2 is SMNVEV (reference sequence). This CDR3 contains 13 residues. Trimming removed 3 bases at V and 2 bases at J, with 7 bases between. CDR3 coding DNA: TGTGCCAGCAGTTTCCGCAGAAACACTGAAGCTTTCTTT. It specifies CASSFRRNTEAFF.

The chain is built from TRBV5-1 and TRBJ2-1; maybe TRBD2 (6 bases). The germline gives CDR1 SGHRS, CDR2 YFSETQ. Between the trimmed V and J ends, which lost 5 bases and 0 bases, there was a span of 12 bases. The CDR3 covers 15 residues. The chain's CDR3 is CASRGSGVSYNEQFF. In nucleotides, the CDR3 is TGCGCCAGCAGGGGATCGGGGGTCTCCTACAATGAGCAGTTCTTC.

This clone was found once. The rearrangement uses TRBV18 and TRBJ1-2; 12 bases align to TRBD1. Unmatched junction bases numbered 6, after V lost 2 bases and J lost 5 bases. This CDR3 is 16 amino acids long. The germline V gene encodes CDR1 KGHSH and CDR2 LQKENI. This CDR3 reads CASSPSLGQGAYGYTF. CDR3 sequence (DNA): TGTGCCAGCTCACCATCTTTGGGACAGGGGGCGTATGGCTACACCTTC.

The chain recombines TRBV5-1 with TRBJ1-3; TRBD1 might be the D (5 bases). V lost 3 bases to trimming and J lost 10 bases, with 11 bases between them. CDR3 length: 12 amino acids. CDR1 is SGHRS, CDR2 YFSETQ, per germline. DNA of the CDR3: TGCGCCAGCAGCTGGGGGGTAGGAACCATATATTTT. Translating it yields CASSWGVGTIYF.

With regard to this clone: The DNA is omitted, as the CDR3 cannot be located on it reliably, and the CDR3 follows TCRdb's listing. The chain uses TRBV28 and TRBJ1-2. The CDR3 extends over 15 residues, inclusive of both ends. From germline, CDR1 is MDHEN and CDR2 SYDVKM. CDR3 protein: CASSTSGGPDYGYTF.

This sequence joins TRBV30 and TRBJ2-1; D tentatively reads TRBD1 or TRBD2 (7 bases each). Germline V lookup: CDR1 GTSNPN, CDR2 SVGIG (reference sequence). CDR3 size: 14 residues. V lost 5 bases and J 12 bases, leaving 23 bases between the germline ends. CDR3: CAWGGDSRSLGQFF. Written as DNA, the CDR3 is TGTGCCTGGGGGGGGGACAGCCGGTCCTTGGGGCAGTTCTTC.

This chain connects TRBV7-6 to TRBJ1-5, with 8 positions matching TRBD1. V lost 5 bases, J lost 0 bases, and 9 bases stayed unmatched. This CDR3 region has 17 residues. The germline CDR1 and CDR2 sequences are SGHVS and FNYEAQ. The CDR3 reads CASSPLTGDFSNQPQHF. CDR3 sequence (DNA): TGTGCCAGCAGCCCTCTGACAGGGGACTTTAGCAATCAGCCCCAGCATTTT.

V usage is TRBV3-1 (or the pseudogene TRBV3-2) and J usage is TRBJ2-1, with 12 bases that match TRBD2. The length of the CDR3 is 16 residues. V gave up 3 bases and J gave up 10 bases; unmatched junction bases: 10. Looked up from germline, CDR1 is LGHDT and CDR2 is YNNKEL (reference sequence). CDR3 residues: CASSHYTLAGGHEQFF. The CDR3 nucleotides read TGTGCCAGCAGCCACTACACGCTAGCGGGGGGGCACGAGCAGTTCTTC.

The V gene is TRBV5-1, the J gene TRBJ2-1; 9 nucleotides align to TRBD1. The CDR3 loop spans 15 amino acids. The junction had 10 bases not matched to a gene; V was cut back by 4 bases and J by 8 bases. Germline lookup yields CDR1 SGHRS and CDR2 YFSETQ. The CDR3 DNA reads TGCGCCAGCAGCCCCGGGACAGGGAGAAGGGATGAGCAGTTCTTC. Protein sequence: CASSPGTGRRDEQFF.

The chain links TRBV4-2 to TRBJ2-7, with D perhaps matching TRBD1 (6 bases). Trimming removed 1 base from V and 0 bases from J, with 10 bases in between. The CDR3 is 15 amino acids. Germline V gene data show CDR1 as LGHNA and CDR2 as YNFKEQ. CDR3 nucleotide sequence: TGTGCCAGCAGCCAAGGGCAGGGGCCCTCCTACGAGCAGTACTTC. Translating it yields CASSQGQGPSYEQYF.

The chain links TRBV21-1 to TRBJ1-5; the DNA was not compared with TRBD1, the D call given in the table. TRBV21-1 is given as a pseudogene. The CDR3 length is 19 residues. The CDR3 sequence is CASSALNGTGGPSNQPQHF. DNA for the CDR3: TGTGCCAGCAGCGCCCTTAACGGGACAGGGGGCCCCAGCAATCAGCCCCAGCATTTT.

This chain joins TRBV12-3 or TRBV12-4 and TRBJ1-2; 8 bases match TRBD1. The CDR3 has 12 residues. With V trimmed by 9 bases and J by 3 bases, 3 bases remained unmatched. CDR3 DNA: TGTGCCAGTTCGACAGGGGACTATGGCTACACCTTC. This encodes CASSTGDYGYTF.

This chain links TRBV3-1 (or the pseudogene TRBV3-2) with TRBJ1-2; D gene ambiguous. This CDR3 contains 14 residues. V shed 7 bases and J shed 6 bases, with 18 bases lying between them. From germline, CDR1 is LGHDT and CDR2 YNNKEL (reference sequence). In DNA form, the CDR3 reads TGTGCCAGCAACCCCCGGGGTCAGGAAGATGGCTACACCTTC. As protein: CASNPRGQEDGYTF.

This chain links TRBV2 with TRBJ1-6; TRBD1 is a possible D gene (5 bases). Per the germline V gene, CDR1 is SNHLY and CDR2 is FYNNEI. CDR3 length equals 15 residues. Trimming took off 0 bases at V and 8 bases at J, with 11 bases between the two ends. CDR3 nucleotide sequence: TGTGCCAGCAGTGAAGCGGCAGCGGGGGATTCACCCCTCCACTTT. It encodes CASSEAAAGDSPLHF. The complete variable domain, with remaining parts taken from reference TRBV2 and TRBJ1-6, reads EPEVTQTPSHQVTQMGQEVILRCVPISNHLYFYWYRQILGQKVEFLVSFYNNEISEKSEIFDDQFSVERPDGSNFTLKIRSTKLEDSAMYFCASSEAAAGDSPLHFGNGTRLTVT.